The clone carrying this T cell receptor (beta chain) has a count of ten or more. Antigen unknown. V was shortened by 7 bases and J by 7 bases, with 14 bases between the two germline ends. CDR1 and CDR2 (germline): ENHRY, SYGVKD. The CDR3 loop spans 13 amino acids. This sample's TCRbeta library carried unique molecular identifier barcodes. MiXCR, run by TCRdb on the PCR reads, gives a single entry per CDR3 protein. The data show around 300,000 distinct CDR3 sequences, roughly 8.2% seen once. This entry is derived from a study of T-cell reconstitution after alpha-beta-depleted transplantation in children. Study conclusions and caveats: T-cell numbers and diversity, one year after transplant, stemmed largely from T cells that were newly produced. Some patients' high day-60 TCRbeta diversity was traced to surviving recipient T cells and thymic progenitors. In patients about two months after transplant, alpha-beta T cells reportedly arose from several hundred expanded graft clones.

This specimen consisted of peripheral blood, obtained 360 days after TCRalphabeta/CD19-depleted stem cell transplant. V usage is TRBV10-3 and J usage is TRBJ1-5, with unresolved D. This TCR was sampled from a female patient between 2 and 10 years old who had a stem cell transplant for Fanconi anemia, so the T cells may come from the graft donor. The CDR3 DNA sequence: TGTGCCATCACCCCTACAGTGGGACAGCCCCAGCATTTT. It translates to CAITPTVGQPQHF.